The present T cell receptor (beta chain) was sequenced within a study of OX40 agonist ivuxolimab in advanced cancers. V gave up 0 bases and J gave up 0 bases, with 9 bases separating them. CDR1 is SGHNT and CDR2 is YYREEE in the germline V gene (reference sequence). The CDR3 loop spans 15 amino acids. Method: immunoSEQ multiplex PCR; TCRdb's copy keeps in-frame clones and lacks some. This table holds more than 70,000 clones, 84% found once. The receptor comes from an adult with an advanced solid tumor such as melanoma, head and neck, liver or kidney cancer. The specimen was CD4+ or CD8+ T cells sorted from blood, collected in a trial of the OX40 agonist ivuxolimab. V usage is TRBV5-4 and J usage is TRBJ1-1; unclear D gene. Written as DNA, the CDR3 is TGTGCCAGCAGCTTGGGGGCGGGGATGAACACTGAAGCTTTCTTT. It yields the protein CASSLGAGMNTEAFF.